This T cell receptor beta chain was recorded in a study of blood T cell repertoires in COVID-19. Study background: Acute-phase and convalescent COVID-19 samples originated in the United States, Italy and Spain. The analysed material was cDNA or gDNA that came from T cells, B-cell-depleted T cells, or PBMCs.

The CDR3 length is 15 residues. Under the authors' procedure: Reference gene primer amplification yielded estimated nucleated cell counts. Profiled with immunoSEQ multiplex PCR; TCRdb holds only in-frame clones, not every one. Clone size and V and J calls were adopted from that table, with D and trimming inferred from the DNA. The table lists under 150,000 clones, more than 90% of them singletons. Sequencing was performed on peripheral blood. The clonotype originates from a man over 45 with active COVID-19. The chain carries TRBV21-1 and TRBJ1-5. TRBV21-1 is flagged as a pseudogene. The CDR3 sequence: CASSKGGLSNQPQHF. The DNA of the CDR3 is TGTGCCAGCAGCAAGGGAGGGTTGAGCAATCAGCCCCAGCATTTT.